The next 14 T cell receptor beta chains were all read from a single sample in a study of patients and donors after allogeneic stem cell transplantation. TCRdb fed the RT-PCR reads into MiXCR, producing one record per CDR3 protein. The data hold over 65,000 distinct CDR3 sequences, with 26% observed a single time. The source material was blood, either unsorted or a sorted T cell fraction (not recorded which). The source is a human donor who was either an allogeneic HSCT recipient or a stem cell or donor lymphocyte infusion donor (not recorded which). It is not recorded whose cells these are; they may come from a transplant donor.

This clonotype was observed at least ten times. This sequence joins TRBV18 and TRBJ2-4; D might be TRBD1 (6 bases). The CDR3 loop spans 14 amino acids. Trimming removed 5 bases from V and 7 bases from J, with 15 bases in between. Germline V lookup: CDR1 KGHSH, CDR2 LQKENI. The CDR3 sequence is CASSSPGAPNIQYF. Written as DNA, the CDR3 is TGTGCCAGCTCATCCCCAGGGGCCCCTAACATTCAGTACTTC.

CDR3: CASSSTGNTIYF. Written as DNA, the CDR3 is TGTGCCAGCAGTTCCACGGGAAACACCATATATTTT. This rearrangement joins TRBV12-3 or TRBV12-4 to TRBJ1-3; D unclear. The CDR3 consists of 12 residues. V was clipped by 4 bases and J by 4 bases, with 5 bases between them.

The chain carries TRBV5-1 and TRBJ2-2, with D tentatively TRBD1 or TRBD2 (5 bases each). The CDR3 loop spans 15 amino acids. The V end was cut by 2 bases, the J end by 5 bases, with 13 bases between. Germline CDR1 reads SGHRS; CDR2 reads YFSETQ. For the CDR3, the DNA is TGCGCCAGCAGCTTCTCCGGGACCGCTACCGGGGAGCTGTTTTTT. Protein: CASSFSGTATGELFF.

The V and J genes are TRBV27 and TRBJ2-1; 7 nucleotides align to TRBD1. Trimming at V came to 0 bases and at J to 3 bases, leaving 8 bases not matched to a gene. This CDR3 region has 17 residues. Germline V CDR1 and CDR2: MNHEY, SMNVEV (reference sequence). The CDR3 protein is CASSLSLGQVFYNEQFF. CDR3 in DNA: TGTGCCAGCAGTTTATCGTTAGGACAGGTATTCTACAATGAGCAGTTCTTC.

This clonotype was seen only a few times. V usage is TRBV6-1 and J usage is TRBJ1-4; D call uncertain. Trimming took off 6 bases at V and 4 bases at J, with 3 bases between the two ends. The CDR3 consists of 11 residues. Germline CDR1 is MNHNS and CDR2 is SASEGT. CDR3 nucleotide sequence: TGTGCCAGCAGACGTAATGAAAAACTGTTTTTT. It codes for CASRRNEKLFF.

The J gene is TRBJ2-1, the V gene TRBV20-1; 8 bases align to TRBD1. The CDR3 has 15 residues. Looked up from germline, CDR1 is DFQATT and CDR2 is SNEGSKA (reference sequence). V was pared by 0 bases and J by 4 bases, with 5 bases of the junction left unmatched. The CDR3 loop reads CSARDRGPPYNEQFF. The CDR3 nucleotides read TGCAGTGCTAGAGACAGGGGGCCCCCTTACAATGAGCAGTTCTTC.

This clonotype was seen ten or more times. CDR3 in amino acids: CASSSDSRTYEQYF. CDR3 DNA sequence: TGTGCCAGCAGCTCGGACAGCCGCACCTACGAGCAGTACTTC. The chain joins TRBV6-5 to TRBJ2-7; a weak D match, TRBD1 (6 bases). The CDR3 is 14 amino acids. V was shortened by 6 bases and J by 2 bases, with 14 bases between the two germline ends. Germline V CDR1 and CDR2: MNHEY, SVGAGI.

J is TRBJ1-6 and V is TRBV4-1; 7 bases align to TRBD1. Germline CDR1 reads MGHRA; CDR2 reads YSYEKL. Trimming removed 4 bases from V and 6 bases from J; junction bases left unmatched: 3. The CDR3 covers 14 residues. CDR3 sequence: CASSRRQGNSPLHF. In nucleotides, the CDR3 is TGCGCCAGCAGCCGTCGACAGGGTAATTCACCCCTCCACTTT.

V and J are TRBV5-1 and TRBJ1-4; possibly TRBD1 for D (5 bases). The V gene's germline CDR1 is SGHRS and CDR2 YFSETQ. V was trimmed by 7 bases and J by 0 bases, leaving 19 bases between them. The CDR3 contains 17 residues. The CDR3: CASASSEGLATNEKLFF. CDR3 in DNA: TGCGCCAGCGCTTCCAGCGAGGGGTTGGCAACTAATGAAAAACTGTTTTTT.

A word on this clonotype: Without the conserved terminal phenylalanine or tryptophan, this CDR3 likely stems from a read error. The chain couples TRBV6-2 or TRBV6-3 to TRBJ2-3; 9 bases fit TRBD2. From germline, CDR1 is MNHEY and CDR2 SVGEGT. The CDR3 is made up of 16 amino acids. With V trimmed by 10 bases and J by 2 bases, 13 bases remained unmatched. The CDR3 sequence is CAISGPGGLATDTQYS. The DNA for the CDR3 is TGTGCCATCTCGGGCCCGGGGGGACTAGCCACAGATACGCAGTATTCT.

The J gene is TRBJ2-1, the V gene TRBV29-1, with D unclear. CDR1 SQVTM and CDR2 ANQGSEA come from the germline V gene. Trimming pared 2 bases from V and 5 bases from J, leaving 16 bases between. This CDR3 has 15 amino acids. CDR3 bases: TGCAGCGTTGAAACCCACCAACTTACGAACAATGAGCAGTTCTTC. Encoded protein: CSVETHQLTNNEQFF.

The V gene is TRBV27, the J gene TRBJ2-7; D not certain. In germline, CDR1 is MNHEY, CDR2 SMNVEV (reference sequence). The length of the CDR3 is 14 residues. Trimming left V 0 bases short and J 0 bases short, with 6 bases between. CDR3 amino acids: CASSLSYTSYEQYF. The CDR3 bases are TGTGCCAGCAGTTTATCGTACACCTCCTACGAGCAGTACTTC.

This clonotype was found many times. This chain links TRBV12-5 with TRBJ1-3, with a possible D match to TRBD1 (5 bases). Germline V gene data show CDR1 as LGHNT and CDR2 as FRNRAP. CDR3 length: 16 residues. Trimming took off 5 bases at V and 4 bases at J, with 18 bases between the two ends. The CDR3 sequence is CASGPTRGLVGNTIYF. Here the CDR3 DNA reads TGTGCTAGTGGTCCCACAAGGGGACTGGTCGGAAACACCATATATTTT.

This chain links TRBV20-1 with TRBJ2-3; D possibly corresponds to TRBD2 (7 bases). V was shortened by 3 bases and J by 0 bases, with 10 bases between the two germline ends. From germline, CDR1 is DFQATT and CDR2 SNEGSKA (reference sequence). The CDR3 runs to 14 residues. CDR3 in DNA: TGCAGTGCTAGCGGGGGGCTCAGCACAGATACGCAGTATTTT. Translation: CSASGGLSTDTQYF.